The following is a T cell receptor beta chain sequence with its context. The data were produced by immunoSEQ multiplex PCR, yet TCRdb's version contains in-frame clones alone and is incomplete. The sample yields about 130,000 clones, approximately 91% seen once. Germline-derived CDR1 and CDR2 are MNHEY and SMNVEV (reference sequence). Trimming removed 9 bases at V and 4 bases at J, with 12 bases between. CDR3 size: 12 residues. This sample is part of a study of cytomegalovirus exposure and HLA in healthy donors. Sample: PBMCs. The V gene is TRBV27, the J gene TRBJ1-2, with D maybe TRBD1 (6 bases). The TCR sequence derives from a woman aged 18-35 years in good health and CMV-seronegative. The CDR3: CASWDTFYGYTF. CDR3 bases: TGTGCCAGTTGGGACACCTTCTATGGCTACACCTTC.